These 15 T cell receptor beta chains were all obtained from the same sample, sequenced in a study of cytomegalovirus exposure and HLA in healthy donors. The PCR was carried out with 60 Vbeta primers and 13 Jbeta primers. The protocol was immunoSEQ multiplex PCR, while the TCRdb copy is restricted to in-frame clones and leaves out a portion. The table lists around 99,000 clones, 82% of them singletons. Material for sequencing was PBMCs. The receptors derive from a man aged 25 to 45 in good health and CMV-seropositive.

V gene TRBV4-1 combines with J gene TRBJ2-1; D remains ambiguous. Trimming removed 5 bases at V and 7 bases at J, with 21 bases between. The germline V gene has CDR1 MGHRA and CDR2 YSYEKL. This CDR3 has 16 residues. CDR3 sequence reads: CASSFVPRPSGNEQFF. CDR3 bases: TGCGCCAGCAGCTTTGTGCCTAGGCCATCTGGGAATGAGCAGTTCTTC.

The chain links TRBV18 to TRBJ2-1, with D tentatively TRBD1 (6 bases). The CDR3 length is 16 residues. Germline values: CDR1 KGHSH, CDR2 LQKENI. V shed 0 bases and J shed 8 bases, with 17 bases lying between them. DNA of the CDR3: TGTGCCAGCTCACCACCGGCGACAGGCTACCTCGATGAGCAGTTCTTC. Protein product: CASSPPATGYLDEQFF.

The gene calls are TRBV25-1 and TRBJ2-5, with 9 bases that match TRBD2. V was pared by 3 bases and J by 5 bases, with 10 bases of the junction left unmatched. The germline V gene encodes CDR1 MGHDK and CDR2 SYGVNS. The CDR3 contains 16 residues. The CDR3 DNA reads TGTGCCAGCAGTGACCCCCGCGGGGGGGCATACGAGACCCAGTACTTC. Residues: CASSDPRGGAYETQYF. Full variable domain (rest looked up from reference TRBV25-1 and TRBJ2-5): EADIYQTPRYLVIGTGKKITLECSQTMGHDKMYWYQQDPGMELHLIHYSYGVNSTEKGDLSSESTVSRIRTEHFPLTLESARPSHTSQYLCASSDPRGGAYETQYFGPGTRLLVL.

This chain links TRBV18 with TRBJ2-6; 7 bases align to TRBD1. The CDR3 runs to 16 residues. The trim removed 3 bases at V and 1 base at J, leaving 3 bases unmatched. CDR1 and CDR2 (germline): KGHSH, LQKENI. The CDR3 DNA reads TGTGCCAGCTCACCTCAGGGGGTATCTGGGGCCAACGTCCTGACTTTC. It encodes CASSPQGVSGANVLTF.

The chain uses TRBV6-5 and TRBJ2-1; TRBD2 aligns across 8 bases. Trimming removed 6 bases from V and 2 bases from J; junction bases left unmatched: 6. The CDR3 consists of 15 residues. The germline V gene encodes CDR1 MNHEY and CDR2 SVGAGI. The CDR3 DNA reads TGTGCCAGCAGAGCCACTAGCGGCCCCTACAATGAGCAGTTCTTC. Amino acids: CASRATSGPYNEQFF.

This clone is a singleton in its sample. The chain joins TRBV2 to TRBJ2-1; 9 bases fit TRBD2. The germline CDR1 and CDR2 sequences are SNHLY and FYNNEI. Germline trimming cut 4 bases from V and 6 bases from J; bases unmatched to any gene: 7. The CDR3 contains 15 residues. CDR3 DNA: TGTGCCAGCAGTGGAGCGGGGGGCGGGGGCAATGAGCAGTTCTTC. Protein product: CASSGAGGGGNEQFF.

J is TRBJ2-5 and V is TRBV18; weak D call: TRBD1 (6 bases). V lost 2 bases to trimming and J lost 5 bases, with 12 bases between them. The CDR3 spans 14 residues. Per germline, CDR1 KGHSH and CDR2 LQKENI. Here the CDR3 reads CASSPRGLYETQYF. DNA of the CDR3: TGTGCCAGCTCACCAAGGGGGTTGTACGAGACCCAGTACTTC.

The chain joins TRBV19 to TRBJ2-5, with D perhaps matching TRBD2 (7 bases). CDR3 length: 13 amino acids. Germline lookup yields CDR1 LNHDA and CDR2 SQIVND (reference sequence). V was trimmed by 3 bases and J by 4 bases, leaving 9 bases between them. CDR3 residues: CASSMRGGETQYF. DNA for the CDR3: TGTGCCAGTAGTATGAGGGGGGGAGAGACCCAGTACTTC.

The chain recombines TRBV19 with TRBJ1-2, with 8 bases that match TRBD1. Trimming took 2 bases from V and 0 from J; bases not matched to a gene: 20. Looked up from germline, CDR1 is LNHDA and CDR2 is SQIVND (reference sequence). The CDR3 has 21 amino acids. In DNA, the CDR3 is TGTGCCAGTAGTATATTGGGACGATCAGGGGGCTTGGGGCCACCTAACTATGGCTACACCTTC. Translated: CASSILGRSGGLGPPNYGYTF.

V usage is TRBV2 and J usage is TRBJ1-2; no clear D. The V gene's germline CDR1 is SNHLY and CDR2 FYNNEI. The CDR3 contains 14 residues. V gave up 0 bases and J gave up 0 bases, with 5 bases separating them. CDR3 sequence (DNA): TGTGCCAGCAGTGAAGCGCCAGCTAACTATGGCTACACCTTC. This encodes CASSEAPANYGYTF.

The CDR3 nucleotides read TGTGCCAGCAGTGGAAAAAAACGGGACAGGGCCTACGAGCAGTACTTC. Translation gives CASSGKKRDRAYEQYF. The chain carries TRBV6-6 and TRBJ2-7; the match to TRBD1 covers 9 bases. CDR3 size: 16 residues. Germline V gene lookup returns CDR1 MNHNY and CDR2 SVGAGI (reference sequence). J lost 2 bases, V lost 5 bases, and 10 bases had no gene match.

This CDR3 reads CASSGRYERGRGNEQFF. The CDR3 region has the DNA TGTGCCAGCAGCGGTCGGTATGAGCGGGGCCGGGGCAATGAGCAGTTCTTC. This sequence joins TRBV9 and TRBJ2-1; 7 bases fit TRBD2. Germline values: CDR1 SGDLS, CDR2 YYNGEE. The CDR3 is made up of 17 amino acids. The V segment lost 3 bases and the J segment 6 bases; nucleotides outside the gene matches: 15. Filled out from reference TRBV9 and TRBJ2-1, the complete variable domain reads DSGVTQTPKHLITATGQRVTLRCSPRSGDLSVYWYQQSLDQGLQFLIQYYNGEERAKGNILERFSAQQFPDLHSELNLSSLELGDSALYFCASSGRYERGRGNEQFFGPGTRLTVL.

J is TRBJ1-1 and V is TRBV6-5; D gene unclear. Germline V gene data show CDR1 as MNHEY and CDR2 as SVGAGI. The CDR3 consists of 14 residues. The V and J ends lost 2 bases and 5 bases respectively, with 12 bases between them. This CDR3 is CASSYRAGRTEAFF. CDR3 bases: TGTGCCAGCAGTTACCGGGCGGGCAGGACTGAAGCTTTCTTT.

This clone was observed a few times. V is TRBV7-2 and J is TRBJ2-3, with D maybe TRBD2 (5 bases). Germline CDR1 SGHTA, CDR2 FQGNSA. Trimming removed 2 bases from V and 3 bases from J, with 15 bases in between. CDR3 length equals 16 residues. CDR3 region: CASSLRLLGGTDTQYF. In DNA form, the CDR3 reads TGTGCCAGCAGCTTAAGACTCCTTGGAGGAACAGATACGCAGTATTTT.

The chain combines TRBV10-1 with TRBJ2-2, with 7 bases lining up with TRBD2. Germline CDR1 WNHNN, CDR2 SYGVQD (reference sequence). Trimming took 5 bases from V and 6 from J; bases not matched to a gene: 9. There are 15 residues in the CDR3. CDR3 sequence (DNA): TGCGCCAGCAGTCCCTCGGGGAGGGATTCCGGGGAGCTGTTTTTT. Its protein product is CASSPSGRDSGELFF.